This TCR beta chain was sequenced for a study of cytomegalovirus exposure and HLA in healthy donors. The repertoire was sequenced with immunoSEQ multiplex PCR; TCRdb's copy has only in-frame clones and lacks some. This table has 35,000 to 50,000 clones, approximately 93% appearing once. Only a few counts were recorded for this clone. V gave up 3 bases and J gave up 9 bases, with 15 bases separating them. Germline loops: CDR1 WNHNN, CDR2 SYGVQD (reference sequence). CDR3 length equals 14 residues. The sample taken for sequencing was PBMCs. This TCR was sampled from a woman between 18 and 29 years old in good health and CMV-seronegative. V usage is TRBV10-1 and J usage is TRBJ2-1, with a weak D call TRBD1 (5 bases). The CDR3: CASSELPERGEQFF. The CDR3 DNA reads as TGCGCCAGCAGTGAACTGCCGGAAAGGGGTGAGCAGTTCTTC.